This T cell receptor (beta chain) comes out of a study of beta chain features in type 1 diabetes. Whole-study context: What patients shared with healthy donors was a similar profile of age, gender and cell yields. General study findings and limits: Among type 1 diabetes patients, VDJ junctions had fewer insertions and more deletions. Within each of all four CD4+ subsets, Type 1 diabetes patients had TCRB CDR3s that were moderately but significantly shorter.

CD45RO/CCR7/CD25/CD127/CD95/CD27 separated CD4+ naive, central memory, regulatory and stem cell-like memory cells by sorting. Expressed TCRB transcripts were sequenced, since all the RNA that had been isolated was reverse transcribed. The repertoire was sequenced with immunoSEQ multiplex PCR; TCRdb's copy has only in-frame clones and lacks some. The data show some 25,000 clones, with around three fifths seen just once and approximately 1.5% held by the top ten. V trimming: 5 bases; J trimming: 6 bases; junction bases outside the gene matches: 6. This CDR3 has 13 amino acids. In germline, CDR1 is SQVTM, CDR2 ANQGSEA. This clone was seen more than once but under ten times. Its target is not known.

Sequenced material: Tregs from blood. V and J are TRBV29-1 and TRBJ2-1, with 8 bases aligning to TRBD2. The receptor comes from a woman aged 18 to 35 with type 1 diabetes. The CDR3 region is CSVKRESVNEQFF. Written as DNA, the CDR3 is TGCAGCGTTAAGCGGGAGTCGGTCAATGAGCAGTTCTTC.